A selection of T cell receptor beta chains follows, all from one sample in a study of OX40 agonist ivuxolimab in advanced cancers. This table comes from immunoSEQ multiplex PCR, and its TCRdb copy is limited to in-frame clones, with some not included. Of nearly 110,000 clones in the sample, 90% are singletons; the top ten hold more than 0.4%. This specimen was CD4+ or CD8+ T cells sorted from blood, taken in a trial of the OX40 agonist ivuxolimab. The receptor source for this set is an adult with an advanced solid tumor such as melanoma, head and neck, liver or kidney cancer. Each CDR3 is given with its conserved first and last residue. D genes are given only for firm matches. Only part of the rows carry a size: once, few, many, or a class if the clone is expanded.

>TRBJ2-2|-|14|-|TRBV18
CASSPHREPGELFF
TGTGCCAGCTCACCGCACAGGGAACCCGGGGAGCTGTTTTTT
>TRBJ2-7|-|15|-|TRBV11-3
CASSLNFGRNYEQYF
TGTGCCAGCAGCTTAAATTTTGGAAGGAACTACGAGCAGTACTTC
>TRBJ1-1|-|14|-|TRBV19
CASSSLRDSTEAFF
TGTGCCAGTAGTTCCTTAAGGGATTCCACTGAAGCTTTCTTT
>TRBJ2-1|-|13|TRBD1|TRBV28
CATKTGDLNEQFF
TGTGCCACCAAGACAGGGGACCTCAATGAGCAGTTCTTC
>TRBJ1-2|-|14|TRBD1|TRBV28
CASSFSDRDYGYTF
TGTGCCAGCAGTTTTTCGGACAGGGACTATGGCTACACCTTC
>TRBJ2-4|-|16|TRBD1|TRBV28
CASSHRTGGAKNIQYF
TGTGCCAGCAGTCACCGGACAGGGGGAGCCAAAAACATTCAGTACTTC
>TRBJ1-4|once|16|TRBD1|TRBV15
CATSREPQGANEKLFF
TGTGCCACCAGCAGAGAGCCCCAGGGGGCTAATGAAAAACTGTTTTTT
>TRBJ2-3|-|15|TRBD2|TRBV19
CASSDKRGGSDTQYF
TGTGCCAGTAGTGACAAGCGGGGCGGGTCAGATACGCAGTATTTT
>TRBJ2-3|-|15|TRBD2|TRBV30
CAWRETSGGSDTQYF
TGTGCCTGGAGGGAGACTAGCGGGGGGTCAGATACGCAGTATTTT
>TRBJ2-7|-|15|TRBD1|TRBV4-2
CASSQDGQGAYEQYF
TGTGCCAGCAGCCAAGACGGACAGGGGGCCTACGAGCAGTACTTC
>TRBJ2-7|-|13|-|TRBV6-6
CASSLPRGYEQYF
TGTGCCAGCAGCCTACCCCGAGGCTACGAGCAGTACTTC
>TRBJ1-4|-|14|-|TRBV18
CASSPGATNEKLFF
TGTGCCAGCTCACCCGGGGCAACTAATGAAAAACTGTTTTTT
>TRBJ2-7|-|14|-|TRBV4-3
CASSQRRPSYEQYF
TGCGCCAGCAGCCAACGCCGGCCCTCCTACGAGCAGTACTTC
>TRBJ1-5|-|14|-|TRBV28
CASSLPLRSQPQHF
TGTGCCAGCAGTTTACCCTTGAGGAGTCAGCCCCAGCATTTT
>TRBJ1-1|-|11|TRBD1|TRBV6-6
CATLRTGEAFF
TGTGCCACCCTGAGGACAGGAGAAGCTTTCTTT
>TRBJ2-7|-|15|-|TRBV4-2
CASSQEVSGNYEQYF
TGTGCCAGCAGCCAAGAAGTCTCGGGGAACTACGAGCAGTACTTC
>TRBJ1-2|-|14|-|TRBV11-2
CASSLRGRDYGYTF
TGTGCCAGCAGCTTAAGGGGAAGAGACTATGGCTACACCTTC
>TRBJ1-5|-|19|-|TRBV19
CASSTWTVGGYYSNQPQHF
TGTGCCAGTAGTACATGGACAGTAGGGGGGTACTATAGCAATCAGCCCCAGCATTTT
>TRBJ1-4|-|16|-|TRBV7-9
CASSIQGRVTNEKLFF
TGTGCCAGCAGCATACAGGGAAGGGTAACTAATGAAAAACTGTTTTTT
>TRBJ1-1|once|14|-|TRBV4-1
CASSPGWNSAEAFF
TGCGCCAGCAGCCCCGGGTGGAACTCGGCTGAAGCTTTCTTT
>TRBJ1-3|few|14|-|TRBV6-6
CASSLSSSGNTIYF
TGTGCCAGCAGTTTATCGAGCTCTGGAAACACCATATATTTT
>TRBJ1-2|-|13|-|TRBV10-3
CAISEKGGGGYTF
TGTGCCATCAGTGAAAAGGGAGGAGGTGGCTACACCTTC
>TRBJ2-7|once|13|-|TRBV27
CASSWRQSYEQYF
TGTGCCAGCAGTTGGAGGCAGTCCTACGAGCAGTACTTC
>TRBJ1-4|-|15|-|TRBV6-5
CASSVAGPLNEKLFF
TGTGCCAGCAGTGTTGCAGGGCCCCTTAATGAAAAACTGTTTTTT
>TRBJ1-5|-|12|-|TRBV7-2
CASSFMGQPQHF
TGTGCCAGCAGCTTTATGGGTCAGCCCCAGCATTTT
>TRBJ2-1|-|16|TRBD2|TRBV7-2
CASSLGTGLVQNEQFF
TGTGCCAGCAGCTTAGGAACGGGACTAGTTCAGAATGAGCAGTTCTTC
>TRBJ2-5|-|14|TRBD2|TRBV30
CAWSLGGGQETQYF
TGTGCCTGGTCCCTTGGGGGGGGACAAGAGACCCAGTACTTC
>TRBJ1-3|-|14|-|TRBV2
CASKQGGPGNTIYF
TGTGCCAGCAAGCAGGGCGGACCTGGAAACACCATATATTTT
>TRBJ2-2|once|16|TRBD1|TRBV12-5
CASGLDRGLNTGELFF
TGTGCTAGTGGTTTGGACAGGGGGCTGAACACCGGGGAGCTGTTTTTT
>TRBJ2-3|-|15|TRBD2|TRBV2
CARKGLAGGRDTQYF
TGTGCCAGGAAGGGACTAGCGGGGGGAAGGGATACGCAGTATTTT
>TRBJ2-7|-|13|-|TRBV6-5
CASSLGSSYEQYF
TGTGCCAGCAGTTTGGGTAGCTCCTACGAGCAGTACTTC
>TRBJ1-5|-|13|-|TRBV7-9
CASSVGGDQPQHF
TGTGCCAGCAGCGTCGGGGGAGATCAGCCCCAGCATTTT
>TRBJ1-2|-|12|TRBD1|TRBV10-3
CAITGTGEGYTF
TGTGCCATCACCGGGACAGGGGAGGGCTACACCTTC
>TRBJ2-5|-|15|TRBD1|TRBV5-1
CASRYRGALEETQYF
TGCGCCAGCAGATACAGGGGCGCCTTGGAAGAGACCCAGTACTTC
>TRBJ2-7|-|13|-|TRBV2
CASSATEVGQQYF
TGTGCCAGCAGCGCGACTGAGGTCGGACAGCAGTACTTC
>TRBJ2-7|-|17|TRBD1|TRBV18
CASSPLRGQGFSYEQYF
TGTGCCAGCTCACCACTACGTGGACAGGGCTTCTCCTACGAGCAGTACTTC